The present entry profiles one T cell receptor (beta chain) with its context. The PCR ran on 60 Vbeta and 13 Jbeta primers. Sequencing used immunoSEQ multiplex PCR; TCRdb keeps in-frame clones, though not all of them. In total, the table holds under 90,000 clones. The data were taken from a study of cytomegalovirus exposure and HLA in healthy donors. The CDR3 runs 14 residues. The germline V gene has CDR1 SGHTA and CDR2 FQGTGA. The ends were cut back, 8 bases at V and 2 bases at J, with 14 bases in the middle. J is TRBJ2-3 and V is TRBV7-3, with a weak D call TRBD2 (6 bases). What was sequenced was PBMCs. The clonotype was recovered from a man in his fifties or sixties in good health and CMV-seropositive. CDR3 residues: CASSPGGDTDTQYF. The CDR3 DNA reads as TGTGCCAGCTCTCCCGGCGGGGACACAGATACGCAGTATTTT.